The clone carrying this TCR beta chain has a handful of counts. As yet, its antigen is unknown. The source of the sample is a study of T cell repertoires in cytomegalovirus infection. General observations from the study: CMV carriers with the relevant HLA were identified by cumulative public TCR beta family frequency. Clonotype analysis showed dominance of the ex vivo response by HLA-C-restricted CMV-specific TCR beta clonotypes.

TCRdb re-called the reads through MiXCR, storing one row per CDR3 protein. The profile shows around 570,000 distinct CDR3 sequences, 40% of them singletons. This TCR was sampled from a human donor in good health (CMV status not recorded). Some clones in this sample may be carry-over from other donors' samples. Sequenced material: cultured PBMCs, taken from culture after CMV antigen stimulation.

CDR3 amino acids: CASSLSGSEQFF. In DNA, the CDR3 is TGTGCCAGCAGTTTATCAGGCAGTGAGCAGTTCTTC. The chain joins TRBV27 to TRBJ2-1; D is unresolved. The CDR3 length is 12 residues. The V end was cut by 0 bases, the J end by 9 bases, with 6 bases between. The germline V gene has CDR1 MNHEY and CDR2 SMNVEV (reference sequence).